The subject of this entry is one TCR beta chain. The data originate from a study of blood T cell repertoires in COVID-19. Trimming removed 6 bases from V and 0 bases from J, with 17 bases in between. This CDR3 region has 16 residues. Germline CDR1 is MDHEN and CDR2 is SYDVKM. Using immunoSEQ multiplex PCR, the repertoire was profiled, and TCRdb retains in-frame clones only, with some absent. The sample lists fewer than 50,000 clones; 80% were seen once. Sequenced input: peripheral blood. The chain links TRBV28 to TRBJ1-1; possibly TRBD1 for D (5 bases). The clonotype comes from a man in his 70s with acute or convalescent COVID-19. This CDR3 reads CASSRTPGLLNTEAFF. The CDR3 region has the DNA TGTGCCAGCAGCCGCACACCGGGACTCTTGAACACTGAAGCTTTCTTT.